The T cell receptor beta chain under discussion was sequenced for a study of CXCR3-negative and CXCR3-positive naive CD8 T cells. This CDR3 comprises 15 residues. Germline loops: CDR1 LGHNA, CDR2 YSLEER. As concerns this clonotype: Its antigen is undetermined.

5' RACE with UMI labels generated the TRB cDNA libraries. TCRdb re-called the 5' RACE reads, yielding one record per CDR3 amino acid sequence without DNA. The specimen's table records around 60,000 distinct CDR3 sequences. Notes on the study in general: Naive cells that were CXCR3-positive had more hydrophobic TRB CDR3s (compared with CXCR3-negative naive cells).

Sequenced sample: naive CXCR3+ CD8+ T cells from blood. Subset specified: CD45RO-CCR7+CD27+CD95- naive CD8+ T cells expressing CXCR3 (TNR3+). The V and J genes are TRBV4-3 and TRBJ2-7; the TCRdb call, TRBD1, lacks DNA for checking. The clonotype originates from a human donor in good health. Some clones in this sample may be carry-over from other donors' samples. This chain's CDR3 is CASSQDRDPTYEQYF.